The rows below give T cell receptor beta chains drawn from one sample of a study of shared clonotypes between healthy human individuals. Method: immunoSEQ multiplex PCR; TCRdb's copy keeps in-frame clones and lacks some. The sample has over 2 million clones, 85% to 95% seen once. Material for sequencing was naive CD4+ T cells sorted from blood. Source of these receptors: a man aged 18 to 30 in good health. The CDR3 runs from the conserved cysteine through the conserved F or W. A D gene is named only where the DNA matches it firmly. The size entry is marked missing in some rows and otherwise reads once, few, many or a size class.

>TRBJ2-7|.|TRBV6-1|.
TGTGCCAGCAAACTTATTGGGCAGTCCTACGAGCAGTACTTC
CASKLIGQSYEQYF
>TRBJ2-7|.|TRBV5-1|.
TGCGCCAGCAGCTCCGGGACACCTAAACACGACGAGCAGTACTTC
CASSSGTPKHDEQYF
>TRBJ2-7|.|TRBV5-1|.
TGCGCCAGCAGCTTCGATACCGGGACGGCCCCCTACGAGCAGTACTTC
CASSFDTGTAPYEQYF
>TRBJ2-2|TRBD2|TRBV4-2|.
TGTGCCAGCAGCCCAGGACCGGGACTAGCGGGGGAGTACACCGGGGAGCTGTTTTTT
CASSPGPGLAGEYTGELFF
>TRBJ1-2|.|TRBV5-6|.
TGTGCCAGCAGCTTACCCGGAGGGTATGGCTACACCTTC
CASSLPGGYGYTF
>TRBJ1-1|.|TRBV13|.
TGTGCCAGCAGCAACTCAGCGAACACTGAAGCTTTCTTT
CASSNSANTEAFF
>TRBJ2-7|.|TRBV28|.
TGTGCCAGCGGAAACTACGAGCAGTACTTC
CASGNYEQYF
>TRBJ2-1|.|TRBV5-1|.
TGCGCCAGCAGCTTGGAGGGGGTCTTCTACAATGAGCAGTTCTTC
CASSLEGVFYNEQFF
>TRBJ2-1|.|TRBV9|.
TGTGCCAGCAGCGTAGCAGGGACCTCCAACAATGAGCAGTTCTTC
CASSVAGTSNNEQFF
>TRBJ1-6|.|TRBV23-1|.
TGCGCCAGCAGTCAATCCCGATTGTCCGAAGGTTCACCCCTCCACTTT
CASSQSRLSEGSPLHF
>TRBJ2-5|TRBD2|TRBV13|.
TGTGCCAGCAGCTTAGGTAGACTAGCGGGGAAAGAGACCCAGTACTTC
CASSLGRLAGKETQYF
>TRBJ1-3|.|TRBV29-1|.
TGCAGCGTTGTTACCAAATTGACAGAAACCATATATTTT
CSVVTKLTETIYF
>TRBJ2-7|.|TRBV11-3|.
TGTGCCAGCAGCTTAGAACCAACTAGTACCGAGCAGTACTTC
CASSLEPTSTEQYF
>TRBJ2-3|.|TRBV5-1|once
TGCGCCAGCAGCTTGAACGTGGCAGATACGCAGTATTTT
CASSLNVADTQYF
>TRBJ1-4|.|TRBV28|.
TGTGCCAGCAGTTTAAGTAGTGAAAAACTGTTTTTT
CASSLSSEKLFF
>TRBJ1-4|.|TRBV19|.
TGTGCCAGTAGGGTTGGAAATGAAAAACTGTTTTTT
CASRVGNEKLFF
>TRBJ2-3|.|TRBV18|.
TGTGCCAGCTCACCGGCCGGGAGAGCGACAGATACGCAGTATTTT
CASSPAGRATDTQYF
>TRBJ2-7|TRBD1|TRBV18|.
TGTGCCAGCTCACCACCACAGGGGACCTACGAGCAGTACTTC
CASSPPQGTYEQYF
>TRBJ2-7|.|TRBV27|.
TGTGCCAGCAGTTTTCGTAGGACCTACGAGCAGTACTTC
CASSFRRTYEQYF
>TRBJ1-5|.|TRBV28|.
TGTGCCGGGTCAGGGCCTAATCAGCCCCAGCATTTT
CAGSGPNQPQHF
>TRBJ1-1|.|TRBV10-3|.
TGTGCCATCAGTCCCCGGGTGAACACTGAAGCTTTCTTT
CAISPRVNTEAFF
>TRBJ2-6|.|TRBV6-5|.
TGTGCCAGCAGTGCCCGAAAAACCGGGGCCAACGTCCTGACTTTC
CASSARKTGANVLTF
>TRBJ1-6|TRBD1|TRBV6-6|once
TGTGCCAGCCGAAAAGAGGGACAGACAGATTCACCCCTCCACTTT
CASRKEGQTDSPLHF
>TRBJ2-7|TRBD1|TRBV18|.
TGTGCCAGCTCACCACCTGGGACAGTCTCCTACGAGCAGTACTTC
CASSPPGTVSYEQYF
>TRBJ2-3|.|TRBV5-1|.
TGCGCCAGCATGGGGAGCACAGATACGCAGTATTTT
CASMGSTDTQYF
>TRBJ2-5|.|TRBV28|.
TGTGCCAGCAGTTTATACTTCTCCCGGCAAGAGACCCAGTACTTC
CASSLYFSRQETQYF
>TRBJ1-5|.|TRBV6-1|.
TGTGCCAGCCACAGGGAGCGCAATCAGCCCCAGCATTTT
CASHRERNQPQHF
>TRBJ2-3|.|TRBV11-2|.
TGTGCCAGCAGCTTAGATAACGGGGTAGACGATAGCACAGATACGCAGTATTTT
CASSLDNGVDDSTDTQYF
>TRBJ2-3|.|TRBV30|.
TGTGCCTGGATCCAGGGGAGCACAGATACGCAGTATTTT
CAWIQGSTDTQYF
>TRBJ2-7|.|TRBV5-1|once
TGCGCCAGCAGTCCTACCGGCGGGTCCTACGAGCAGTACTTC
CASSPTGGSYEQYF
>TRBJ2-7|.|TRBV4-1|once
TGCGCCAGCAGCCAAGATGACGCCTACGAGCAGTACTTC
CASSQDDAYEQYF
>TRBJ1-1|.|TRBV5-5|.
TGTGCCAGCAGCTCGCAGGGAAACACTGAAGCTTTCTTT
CASSSQGNTEAFF
>TRBJ2-7|TRBD1|TRBV4-2|.
TGTGCCAGCAGCCAGGACAGGGATCGCCACGAGCAGTACTTC
CASSQDRDRHEQYF
>TRBJ1-1|TRBD1|TRBV7-2|.
TGTGCCAGCAGCCCACAGGGGGGAGATACTGAAGCTTTCTTT
CASSPQGGDTEAFF